Listed here are 28 T cell receptor beta chains from one sample, sequenced in a study of control samples from healthy donors and cancer patients. The assay was immunoSEQ multiplex PCR, and TCRdb's table has in-frame clones only and misses some. This table has about 140,000 clones, 75% to 90% appearing once. The sample was blood. These receptors came from a woman in her thirties in good health.

This chain's CDR3 is CSVALTNNEKLFF. Written as DNA, the CDR3 is TGCAGCGTTGCGCTGACGAATAATGAAAAACTGTTTTTT. The V gene is TRBV29-1, the J gene TRBJ1-4; D uncertain. This CDR3 has 13 residues. Trimming took off 4 bases at V and 4 bases at J, with 10 bases between the two ends. The germline V gene encodes CDR1 SQVTM and CDR2 ANQGSEA.

V gene TRBV6-6 combines with J gene TRBJ1-1; D is possibly TRBD1 (5 bases). Looked up from germline, CDR1 is MNHNY and CDR2 is SVGAGI (reference sequence). This CDR3 is built from 12 residues. V dropped 10 bases and J dropped 8 bases, with 17 bases sitting between them. CDR3 loop: CAISGYAEEAFF. The CDR3 region has the DNA TGTGCCATCTCAGGGTACGCGGAGGAAGCTTTCTTT.

The rearrangement joins TRBV7-2 to TRBJ1-5; D unclear. The V and J ends lost 0 bases and 6 bases respectively, with 6 bases between them. Germline V lookup: CDR1 SGHTA, CDR2 FQGNSA. This CDR3 is built from 13 residues. CDR3 in DNA: TGTGCCAGCAGCTTAGCGGACCGTCAGCCCCAGCATTTT. Protein: CASSLADRQPQHF.

The V and J genes are TRBV9 and TRBJ2-1, with TRBD2 matching over 15 bases. Germline V lookup: CDR1 SGDLS, CDR2 YYNGEE. V trimming: 4 bases; J trimming: 5 bases; junction bases outside the gene matches: 13. This CDR3 comprises 19 residues. The CDR3 nucleotides read TGTGCCAGCAGCACCCGTGGGACTAGCGGGAGGTCAGCCGACAATGAGCAGTTCTTC. Protein product: CASSTRGTSGRSADNEQFF.

The rearrangement joins TRBV11-2 to TRBJ1-5; D perhaps matches TRBD1 (6 bases). Trimming shortened V by 5 bases and J by 5 bases, and 10 bases separated the two germline ends. Per germline, CDR1 SGHAT and CDR2 FQNNGV. This CDR3 comprises 13 residues. This CDR3 is CASSPRGHQPQHF. In DNA, the CDR3 is TGTGCCAGCAGCCCCCGGGGGCATCAGCCCCAGCATTTT.

V is TRBV29-1 and J is TRBJ1-3; D remains ambiguous. CDR1 is SQVTM, CDR2 ANQGSEA, per germline. V shed 2 bases and J shed 0 bases, with 5 bases lying between them. CDR3 size: 13 residues. For the CDR3, the DNA is TGCAGCGTTGAATCGGACTCTGGAAACACCATATATTTT. Translated, it gives CSVESDSGNTIYF. Based on the CDR3 plus reference TRBV29-1 and TRBJ1-3, the full variable domain is SAVISQKPSRDICQRGTSLTIQCQVDSQVTMMFWYRQQPGQSLTLIATANQGSEATYESGFVIDKFPISRPNLTFSTLTVSNMSPEDSSIYLCSVESDSGNTIYFGEGSWLTVV.

V is TRBV6-5 and J is TRBJ2-5; D not resolved. V gave up 5 bases and J gave up 1 base, with 11 bases separating them. The CDR3 spans 14 residues. The V gene's germline CDR1 is MNHEY and CDR2 SVGAGI. DNA for the CDR3: TGTGCCAGCAGTCTCCAGCCGGCCCAAGAGACCCAGTACTTC. The encoded protein is CASSLQPAQETQYF.

The chain uses TRBV5-1 and TRBJ1-2, with D possibly matching TRBD1 (5 bases). Germline V gene lookup returns CDR1 SGHRS and CDR2 YFSETQ. V lost 4 bases, J lost 5 bases, and 15 bases lay in between. This CDR3 contains 14 residues. The CDR3 DNA reads TGCGCCAGCAGCCAGCGGGACGGACGATATGGCTACACCTTC. It specifies CASSQRDGRYGYTF.

This rearrangement joins TRBV30 to TRBJ1-6, with D unclear. Trimming took 1 base from V and 8 from J, leaving 9 bases between them. Germline loops: CDR1 GTSNPN, CDR2 SVGIG (reference sequence). The length of the CDR3 is 13 residues. For the CDR3, the DNA is TGTGCCTGGAGTGAAGAGAGGGATTCACCCCTCCACTTT. It encodes CAWSEERDSPLHF.

The chain combines TRBV28 with TRBJ1-4, with D tentatively TRBD1 (5 bases). Germline assignment: CDR1 MDHEN and CDR2 SYDVKM. Trimming took 6 bases from V and 5 from J, leaving 10 bases between them. This CDR3 is built from 13 residues. The CDR3 DNA is TGTGCCAGCAGGAGGGACTTGAATGAAAAACTGTTTTTT. Translating it yields CASRRDLNEKLFF.

V gene TRBV19 combines with J gene TRBJ2-3; TRBD1 matches at 11 bases. The V segment lost 6 bases and the J segment 5 bases; nucleotides outside the gene matches: 13. The CDR3 extends over 17 amino acids. Germline values: CDR1 LNHDA, CDR2 SQIVND (reference sequence). The CDR3 reads CASRLAARGTGGDTQYF. DNA for the CDR3: TGTGCCAGTAGATTGGCGGCGAGGGGGACAGGGGGAGATACGCAGTATTTT.

The chain carries TRBV6-4 and TRBJ1-2; D possibly corresponds to TRBD1 (6 bases). Looked up from germline, CDR1 is MRHNA and CDR2 is SNTAGT. The V gene lost 4 bases and the J gene lost 8 bases, with 14 bases spanning the gap. This CDR3 contains 13 residues. CDR3 in amino acids: CASSVEQGSGYTF. The CDR3 coding sequence is TGTGCCAGCAGTGTAGAACAGGGCAGCGGCTACACCTTC.

The V and J genes are TRBV19 and TRBJ1-1; D is uncertain. The CDR3 totals 14 residues. V was pared by 5 bases and J by 4 bases, with 14 bases between. Germline CDR1 is LNHDA and CDR2 is SQIVND (reference sequence). The CDR3 region is CASSLYSLGTEAFF. Here the CDR3 DNA reads TGTGCCAGTAGTCTCTACTCCTTGGGCACTGAAGCTTTCTTT.

The genes are TRBV2 and TRBJ1-6, with D possibly TRBD1 on 5 matching bases. There are 13 residues in the CDR3. Trimming shortened V by 7 bases and J by 8 bases, and 12 bases separated the two germline ends. CDR1 SNHLY and CDR2 FYNNEI come from the germline V gene. This CDR3 reads CASTRGSYSPLHF. The DNA for the CDR3 is TGTGCCAGCACCCGGGGCAGTTATTCACCCCTCCACTTT.

The genes are TRBV7-9 and TRBJ1-5; D perhaps matches TRBD1 (5 bases). The V end lost 6 bases, the J end lost 6 bases, and 9 bases lay between the germline ends. Germline V gene sequence: CDR1 SEHNR, CDR2 FQNEAQ (reference sequence). The CDR3 extends over 12 amino acids. The CDR3 protein is CASSSGGQPQHF. The CDR3 DNA is TGTGCCAGCAGTTCGGGGGGTCAGCCCCAGCATTTT.

This clone rates as medium-sized. The chain links TRBV5-6 to TRBJ2-1; maybe TRBD2 (6 bases). This CDR3 contains 13 residues. Looked up from germline, CDR1 is SGHDT and CDR2 is YYEEEE. Between the trimmed V and J ends, which lost 2 bases and 7 bases, there was a span of 10 bases. DNA of the CDR3: TGTGCCAGCAGCTTTGGAGGGATGAATGAGCAGTTCTTC. This codes for CASSFGGMNEQFF. Based on the CDR3 plus reference TRBV5-6 and TRBJ2-1, the full variable domain is DAGVTQSPTHLIKTRGQQVTLRCSPKSGHDTVSWYQQALGQGPQFIFQYYEEEERQRGNFPDRFSGHQFPNYSSELNVNALLLGDSALYLCASSFGGMNEQFFGPGTRLTVL.

The DNA for the CDR3 is TGTGCCAGCCAGATAAGGGGCGCGGGGGCCAACGTCCTGACTTTC. Residues: CASQIRGAGANVLTF. The chain links TRBV28 to TRBJ2-6, with D tentatively TRBD1 (5 bases). The germline gives CDR1 MDHEN, CDR2 SYDVKM. V was trimmed by 8 bases and J by 4 bases, leaving 15 bases between them. CDR3 size: 15 residues.

The rearrangement joins TRBV30 to TRBJ2-5, with TRBD1 matching over 10 bases. CDR3 length: 14 residues. The J segment lost 5 bases and the V segment lost 1 base, leaving 4 bases of the junction unmatched. The germline V gene encodes CDR1 GTSNPN and CDR2 SVGIG (reference sequence). CDR3 in DNA: TGTGCCTGGAGTGGGGACAGGGGCGGCGAGACCCAGTACTTC. Translated, it gives CAWSGDRGGETQYF.

The chain couples TRBV9 to TRBJ1-1, with D unresolved. This CDR3 region has 13 residues. Germline V lookup: CDR1 SGDLS, CDR2 YYNGEE. Trimming removed 2 bases from V and 3 bases from J, with 8 bases in between. CDR3 in amino acids: CASSVSAHTEAFF. The CDR3 DNA reads TGTGCCAGCAGCGTCTCCGCGCACACTGAAGCTTTCTTT.

The V call is TRBV16, the J call TRBJ1-1, with D uncertain. V dropped 1 base and J dropped 0 bases, with 9 bases sitting between them. This CDR3 has 15 residues. Germline assignment: CDR1 KGHSY and CDR2 FQNENV. CDR3 residues: CASSQFRGMNTEAFF. CDR3 coding DNA: TGTGCCAGCAGCCAATTCCGTGGGATGAACACTGAAGCTTTCTTT.

The chain couples TRBV20-1 to TRBJ1-5; the match to TRBD1 covers 8 bases. Germline CDR1 and CDR2: DFQATT and SNEGSKA (reference sequence). The CDR3 is 13 amino acids. J gave up 7 bases and V 3 bases, and 5 bases lay outside the gene matches. CDR3 coding DNA: TGCAGTGCTAGTGAAGACAGGGGCCAGCCCCAGCATTTT. The encoded protein is CSASEDRGQPQHF.

This clone was seen only once. This chain links TRBV6-5 with TRBJ2-2; D call uncertain. The CDR3 sequence is 15 residues long. V was cut by 6 bases and J by 0 bases, with 11 bases left in between. Germline assignment: CDR1 MNHEY and CDR2 SVGAGI. CDR3 region: CASSPQRSNTGELFF. Written as DNA, the CDR3 is TGTGCCAGCAGCCCCCAGCGTTCGAACACCGGGGAGCTGTTTTTT.

The genes are TRBV10-2 and TRBJ2-1, with D maybe TRBD1 (6 bases). This CDR3 region has 16 residues. Germline lookup yields CDR1 WSHSY and CDR2 SAAADI. V dropped 0 bases and J dropped 4 bases, with 13 bases sitting between them. CDR3 in DNA: TGCGCCAGCAGTGAGTCGGCAGGGGCTGGGTACAATGAGCAGTTCTTC. Residues: CASSESAGAGYNEQFF.

The chain uses TRBV10-2 and TRBJ2-7, with a possible D match to TRBD1 (5 bases). V was shortened by 3 bases and J by 2 bases, with 11 bases between the two germline ends. Per the germline V gene, CDR1 is WSHSY and CDR2 is SAAADI. CDR3 length: 14 residues. The DNA for the CDR3 is TGCGCCAGCAGTGATGACAGTATACCCTACGAGCAGTACTTC. Translated: CASSDDSIPYEQYF.

The chain uses TRBV5-1 and TRBJ2-1, with 12 bases lining up with TRBD2. Germline values: CDR1 SGHRS, CDR2 YFSETQ. Trimming at V came to 4 bases and at J to 9 bases, leaving 14 bases not matched to a gene. This CDR3 has 17 amino acids. CDR3 coding DNA: TGCGCCAGCAGCCCCCTAACGACGAGACTAGCGGGAGTTGAGCAGTTCTTC. This codes for CASSPLTTRLAGVEQFF.

The chain joins TRBV5-5 to TRBJ1-1; D is unresolved. Trimming stripped 4 bases from V and 0 bases from J, with 10 bases between. Per the germline V gene, CDR1 is SGHKS and CDR2 is YYEKEE (reference sequence). The CDR3 totals 14 residues. The CDR3 region has the DNA TGTGCCAGCAGCGGACCCCATGTGAACACTGAAGCTTTCTTT. It specifies CASSGPHVNTEAFF.

The chain employs TRBV6-2 or TRBV6-3 and TRBJ2-7; D may match TRBD1 or TRBD2 (6 bases each). The germline V gene encodes CDR1 MNHEY and CDR2 SVGEGT. This CDR3 spans 17 amino acids. V was clipped by 2 bases and J by 3 bases, with 20 bases between them. The CDR3 sequence is CASSYPEVGGGIYEQYF. The CDR3 DNA is TGTGCCAGCAGTTACCCCGAGGTTGGAGGGGGAATCTACGAGCAGTACTTC.

This clone was seen a handful of times. J is TRBJ2-7 and V is TRBV3-1 (or the pseudogene TRBV3-2); D is ambiguous. The CDR3 has 13 residues. Trimming removed 6 bases from V and 2 bases from J, with 11 bases in between. The germline gives CDR1 LGHDT, CDR2 YNNKEL (reference sequence). CDR3 in amino acids: CASRLTEAYEQYF. The DNA of the CDR3 is TGTGCCAGCAGACTAACCGAAGCCTACGAGCAGTACTTC.